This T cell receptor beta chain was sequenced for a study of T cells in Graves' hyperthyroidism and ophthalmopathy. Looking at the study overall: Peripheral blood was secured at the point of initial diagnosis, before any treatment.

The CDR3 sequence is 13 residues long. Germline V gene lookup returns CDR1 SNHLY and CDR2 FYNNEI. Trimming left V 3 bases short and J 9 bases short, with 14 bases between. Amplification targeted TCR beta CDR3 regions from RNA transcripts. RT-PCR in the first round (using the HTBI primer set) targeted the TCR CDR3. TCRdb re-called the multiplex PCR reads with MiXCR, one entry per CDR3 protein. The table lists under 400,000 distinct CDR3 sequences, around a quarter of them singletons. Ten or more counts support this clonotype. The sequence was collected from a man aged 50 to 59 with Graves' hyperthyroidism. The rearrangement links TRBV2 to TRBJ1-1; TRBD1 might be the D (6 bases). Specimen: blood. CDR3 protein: CASSDVRQGQAFF. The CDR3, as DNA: TGTGCCAGCAGTGACGTCCGGCAGGGGCAAGCTTTCTTT.